This TCR beta chain originates from a study of blood T cell repertoires in COVID-19. The CDR3 is 13 residues long. CDR1 is LNHDA, CDR2 SQIVND, per germline (reference sequence). V was cut by 3 bases and J by 1 base, with 6 bases left in between. Sequencing used immunoSEQ multiplex PCR; TCRdb keeps in-frame clones, though not all of them. This sample yields 130,000 to 150,000 clones, of which over 85% are seen a single time; under 2% belongs to the top ten. This sequence was found in a human donor in a cohort sampled during active COVID-19. The material sequenced was peripheral blood. J is TRBJ1-1 and V is TRBV19; no reliable D call. CDR3 DNA sequence: TGTGCCAGTAGTATTGCGGCGAACACTGAAGCTTTCTTT. As protein: CASSIAANTEAFF.